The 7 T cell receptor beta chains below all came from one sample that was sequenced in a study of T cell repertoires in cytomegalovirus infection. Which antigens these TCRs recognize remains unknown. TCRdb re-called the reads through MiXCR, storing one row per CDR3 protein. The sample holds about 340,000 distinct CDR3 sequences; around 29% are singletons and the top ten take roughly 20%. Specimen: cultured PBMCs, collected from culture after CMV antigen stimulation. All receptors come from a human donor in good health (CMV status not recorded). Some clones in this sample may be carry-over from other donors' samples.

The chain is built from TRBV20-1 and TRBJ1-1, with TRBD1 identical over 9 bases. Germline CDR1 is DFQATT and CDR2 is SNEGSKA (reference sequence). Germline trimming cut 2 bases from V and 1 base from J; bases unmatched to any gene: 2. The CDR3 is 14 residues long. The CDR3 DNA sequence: TGCAGTGCTAGAACAGGGGGCCCGAACACTGAAGCTTTCTTT. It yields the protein CSARTGGPNTEAFF.

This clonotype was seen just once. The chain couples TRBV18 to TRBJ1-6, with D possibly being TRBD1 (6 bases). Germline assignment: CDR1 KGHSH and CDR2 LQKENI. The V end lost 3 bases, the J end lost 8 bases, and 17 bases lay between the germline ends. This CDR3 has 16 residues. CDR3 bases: TGTGCCAGCTCACCCCCAAGCGGGGGCATGGATTCACCCCTCCACTTT. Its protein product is CASSPPSGGMDSPLHF.

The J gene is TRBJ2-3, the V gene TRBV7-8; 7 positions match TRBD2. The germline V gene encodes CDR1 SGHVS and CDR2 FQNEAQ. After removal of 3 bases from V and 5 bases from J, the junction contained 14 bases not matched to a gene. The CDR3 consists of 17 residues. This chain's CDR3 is CASSLTMGLLGGDTQYF. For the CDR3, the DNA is TGTGCCAGCAGCTTGACGATGGGACTACTCGGGGGAGATACGCAGTATTTT.

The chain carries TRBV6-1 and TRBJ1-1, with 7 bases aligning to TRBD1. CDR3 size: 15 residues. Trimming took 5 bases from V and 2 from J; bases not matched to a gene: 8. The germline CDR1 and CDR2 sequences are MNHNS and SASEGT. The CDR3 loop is CASSNPGQLNTEAFF. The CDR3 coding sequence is TGTGCCAGCAGTAATCCGGGACAGCTAAACACTGAAGCTTTCTTT.

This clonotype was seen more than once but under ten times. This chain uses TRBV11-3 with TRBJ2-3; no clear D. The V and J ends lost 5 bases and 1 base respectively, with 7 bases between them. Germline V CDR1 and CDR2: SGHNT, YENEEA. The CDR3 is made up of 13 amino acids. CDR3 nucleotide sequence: TGTGCCAGCAGCCCGGCCCGCACAGATACGCAGTATTTT. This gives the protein CASSPARTDTQYF. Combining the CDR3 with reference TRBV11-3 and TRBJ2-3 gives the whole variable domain EAGVVQSPRYKIIEKKQPVAFWCNPISGHNTLYWYLQNLGQGPELLIRYENEEAVDDSQLPKDRFSAERLKGVDSTLKIQPAELGDSAVYLCASSPARTDTQYFGPGTRLTVL.

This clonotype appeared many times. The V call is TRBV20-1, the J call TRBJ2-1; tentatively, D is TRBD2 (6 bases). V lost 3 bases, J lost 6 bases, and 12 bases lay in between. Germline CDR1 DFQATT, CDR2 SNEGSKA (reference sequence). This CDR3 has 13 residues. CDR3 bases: TGCAGTGCTAGCCCGAGGACTACCAATGAGCAGTTCTTC. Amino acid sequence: CSASPRTTNEQFF.

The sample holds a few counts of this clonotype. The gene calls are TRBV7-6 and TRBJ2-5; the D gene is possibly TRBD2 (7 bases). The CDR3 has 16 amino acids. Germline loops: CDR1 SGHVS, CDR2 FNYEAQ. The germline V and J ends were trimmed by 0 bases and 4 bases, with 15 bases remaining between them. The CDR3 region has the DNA TGTGCCAGCAGCTTAGCGGGGGGGCGGACCTCAGAGACCCAGTACTTC. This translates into CASSLAGGRTSETQYF. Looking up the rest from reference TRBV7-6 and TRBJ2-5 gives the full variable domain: GAGVSQSPRYKVTKRGQDVALRCDPISGHVSLYWYRQALGQGPEFLTYFNYEAQQDKSGLPNDRFSAERPEGSISTLTIQRTEQRDSAMYRCASSLAGGRTSETQYFGPGTRLLVL.